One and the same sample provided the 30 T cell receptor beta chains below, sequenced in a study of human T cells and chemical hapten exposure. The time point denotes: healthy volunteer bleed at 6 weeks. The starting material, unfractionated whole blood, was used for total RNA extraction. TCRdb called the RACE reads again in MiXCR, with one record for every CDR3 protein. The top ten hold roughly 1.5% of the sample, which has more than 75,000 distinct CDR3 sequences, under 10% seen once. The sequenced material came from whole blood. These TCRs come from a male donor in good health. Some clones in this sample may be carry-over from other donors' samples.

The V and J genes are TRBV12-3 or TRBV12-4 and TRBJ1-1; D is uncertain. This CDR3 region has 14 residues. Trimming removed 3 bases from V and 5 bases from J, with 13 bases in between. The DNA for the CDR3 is TGTGCCAGCAGTTTTGAGTCTAGAGGGACTGAAGCTTTCTTT. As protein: CASSFESRGTEAFF.

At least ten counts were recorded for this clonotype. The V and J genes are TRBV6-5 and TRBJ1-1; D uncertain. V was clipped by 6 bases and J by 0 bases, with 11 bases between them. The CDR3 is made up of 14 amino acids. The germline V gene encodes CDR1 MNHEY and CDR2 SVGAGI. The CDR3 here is CASRRDFMNTEAFF. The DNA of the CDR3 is TGTGCCAGCAGGAGAGATTTCATGAACACTGAAGCTTTCTTT.

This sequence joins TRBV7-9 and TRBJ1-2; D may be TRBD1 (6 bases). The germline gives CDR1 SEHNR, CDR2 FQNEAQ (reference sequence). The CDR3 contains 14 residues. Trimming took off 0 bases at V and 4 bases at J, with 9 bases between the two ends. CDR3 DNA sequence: TGTGCCAGCAGCTTAGCCGACAGGCCCTATGGCTACACCTTC. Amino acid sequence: CASSLADRPYGYTF.

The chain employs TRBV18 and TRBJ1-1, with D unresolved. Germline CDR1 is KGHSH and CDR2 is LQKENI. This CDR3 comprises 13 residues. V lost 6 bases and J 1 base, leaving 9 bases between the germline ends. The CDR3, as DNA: TGTGCCAGCTCCGCCGGGGAGAACACTGAAGCTTTCTTT. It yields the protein CASSAGENTEAFF. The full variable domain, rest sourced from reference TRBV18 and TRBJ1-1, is NAGVMQNPRHLVRRRGQEARLRCSPMKGHSHVYWYRQLPEEGLKFMVYLQKENIIDESGMPKERFSAEFPKEGPSILRIQQVVRGDSAAYFCASSAGENTEAFFGQGTRLTVV.

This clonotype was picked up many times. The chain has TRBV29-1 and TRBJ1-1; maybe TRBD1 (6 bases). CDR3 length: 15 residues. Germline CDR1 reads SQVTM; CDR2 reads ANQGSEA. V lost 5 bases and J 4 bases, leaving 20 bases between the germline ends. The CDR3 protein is CSVQFKGQLSTEAFF. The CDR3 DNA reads TGCAGCGTTCAGTTCAAAGGACAGTTGAGCACTGAAGCTTTCTTT. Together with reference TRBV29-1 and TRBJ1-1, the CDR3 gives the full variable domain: SAVISQKPSRDICQRGTSLTIQCQVDSQVTMMFWYRQQPGQSLTLIATANQGSEATYESGFVIDKFPISRPNLTFSTLTVSNMSPEDSSIYLCSVQFKGQLSTEAFFGQGTRLTVV.

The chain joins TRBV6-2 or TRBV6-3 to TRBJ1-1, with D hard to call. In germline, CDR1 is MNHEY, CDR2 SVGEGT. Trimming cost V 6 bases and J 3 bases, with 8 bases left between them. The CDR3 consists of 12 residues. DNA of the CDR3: TGTGCCAGCAGGGGTTTGGACACTGAAGCTTTCTTT. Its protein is CASRGLDTEAFF.

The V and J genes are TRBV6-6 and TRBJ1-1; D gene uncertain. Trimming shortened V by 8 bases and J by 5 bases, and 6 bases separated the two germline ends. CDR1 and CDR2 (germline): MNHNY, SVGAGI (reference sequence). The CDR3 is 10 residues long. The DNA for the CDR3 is TGTGCCAGCCAAAATACTGAAGCTTTCTTT. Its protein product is CASQNTEAFF.

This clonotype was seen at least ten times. The CDR3, as DNA: TGTGCCAGCAGCCCAAGAGTAGCCCTGCGGTATGAGCAGTTCTTC. It encodes CASSPRVALRYEQFF. This chain links TRBV7-9 with TRBJ2-1, with D uncertain. The CDR3 contains 15 residues. CDR1 is SEHNR, CDR2 FQNEAQ, per germline (reference sequence). V was trimmed by 5 bases and J by 8 bases, leaving 19 bases between them.

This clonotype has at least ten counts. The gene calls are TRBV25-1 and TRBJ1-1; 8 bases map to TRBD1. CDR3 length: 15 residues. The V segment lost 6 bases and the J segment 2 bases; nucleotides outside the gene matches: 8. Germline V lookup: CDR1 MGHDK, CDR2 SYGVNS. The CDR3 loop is CASSYQGAFNTEAFF. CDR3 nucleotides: TGTGCCAGCAGCTACCAGGGGGCTTTTAACACTGAAGCTTTCTTT.

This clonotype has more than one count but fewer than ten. The CDR3 coding sequence is TGTGCCAGCAGCTCCCTGGGACAGGGAAAGAATGAGCAGTTCTTC. Protein: CASSSLGQGKNEQFF. V gene TRBV7-6 combines with J gene TRBJ2-1, with 9 bases lining up with TRBD1. Germline CDR1 is SGHVS and CDR2 is FNYEAQ. V lost 4 bases and J lost 7; bases outside the gene matches: 8. This CDR3 comprises 15 residues.

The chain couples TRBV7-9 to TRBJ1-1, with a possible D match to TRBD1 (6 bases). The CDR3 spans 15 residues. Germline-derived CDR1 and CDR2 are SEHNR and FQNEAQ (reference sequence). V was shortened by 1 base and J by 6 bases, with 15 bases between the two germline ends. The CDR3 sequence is CASSLGSGGRAEAFF. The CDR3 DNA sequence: TGTGCCAGCAGCTTAGGCTCCGGGGGGCGGGCTGAAGCTTTCTTT.

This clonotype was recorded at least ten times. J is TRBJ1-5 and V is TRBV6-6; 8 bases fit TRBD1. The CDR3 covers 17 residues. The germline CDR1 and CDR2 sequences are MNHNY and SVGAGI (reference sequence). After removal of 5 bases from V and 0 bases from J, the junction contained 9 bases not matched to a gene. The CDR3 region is CASSAKRDRHSNQPQHF. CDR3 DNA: TGTGCCAGCAGTGCTAAGAGGGACAGGCATAGCAATCAGCCCCAGCATTTT.

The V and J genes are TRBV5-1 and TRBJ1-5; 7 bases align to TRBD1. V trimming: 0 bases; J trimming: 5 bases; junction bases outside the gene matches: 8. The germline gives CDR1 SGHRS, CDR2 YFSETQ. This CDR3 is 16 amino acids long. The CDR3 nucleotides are TGCGCCAGCAGCTTGGGCGGGACAGCAGGCGATCAGCCCCAGCATTTT. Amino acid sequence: CASSLGGTAGDQPQHF.

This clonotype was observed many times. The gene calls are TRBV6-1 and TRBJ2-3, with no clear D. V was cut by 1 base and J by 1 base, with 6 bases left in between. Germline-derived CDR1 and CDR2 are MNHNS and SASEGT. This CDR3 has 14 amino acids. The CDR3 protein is CASSEGAGTDTQYF. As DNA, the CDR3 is TGTGCCAGCAGTGAAGGTGCGGGCACAGATACGCAGTATTTT.

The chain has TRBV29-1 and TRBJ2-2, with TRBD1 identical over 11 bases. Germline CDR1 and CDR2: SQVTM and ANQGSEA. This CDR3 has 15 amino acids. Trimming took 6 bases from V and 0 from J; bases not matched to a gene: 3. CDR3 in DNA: TGCAGCGTCGGACAGGGGGCTGCGAACACCGGGGAGCTGTTTTTT. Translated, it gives CSVGQGAANTGELFF.

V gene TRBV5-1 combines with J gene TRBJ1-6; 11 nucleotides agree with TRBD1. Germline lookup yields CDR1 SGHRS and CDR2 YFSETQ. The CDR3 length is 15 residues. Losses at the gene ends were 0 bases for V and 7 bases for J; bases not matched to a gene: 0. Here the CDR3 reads CASSLGTGGNSPLHF. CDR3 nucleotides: TGCGCCAGCAGCTTGGGGACAGGGGGCAATTCACCCCTCCACTTT.

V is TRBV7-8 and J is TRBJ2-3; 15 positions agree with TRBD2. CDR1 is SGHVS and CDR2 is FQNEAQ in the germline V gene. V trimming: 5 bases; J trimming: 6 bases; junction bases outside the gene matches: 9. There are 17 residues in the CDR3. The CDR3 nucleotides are TGTGCCAGCAGCCCCCGGACTAGCGGGGGGGCAGCCGATACGCAGTATTTT. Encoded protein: CASSPRTSGGAADTQYF.

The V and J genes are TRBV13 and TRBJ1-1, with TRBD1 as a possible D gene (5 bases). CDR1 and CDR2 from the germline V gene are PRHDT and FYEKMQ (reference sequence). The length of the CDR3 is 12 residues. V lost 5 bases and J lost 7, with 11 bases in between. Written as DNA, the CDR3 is TGTGCCAGCAGCCCCCGGCAGGGTGAAGCTTTCTTT. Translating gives CASSPRQGEAFF.

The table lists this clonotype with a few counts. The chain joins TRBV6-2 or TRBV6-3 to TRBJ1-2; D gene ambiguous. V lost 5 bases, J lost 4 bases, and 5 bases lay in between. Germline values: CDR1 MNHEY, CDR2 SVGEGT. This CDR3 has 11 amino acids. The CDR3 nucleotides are TGTGCCAGCAGTAACAGCTATGGCTACACCTTC. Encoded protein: CASSNSYGYTF.

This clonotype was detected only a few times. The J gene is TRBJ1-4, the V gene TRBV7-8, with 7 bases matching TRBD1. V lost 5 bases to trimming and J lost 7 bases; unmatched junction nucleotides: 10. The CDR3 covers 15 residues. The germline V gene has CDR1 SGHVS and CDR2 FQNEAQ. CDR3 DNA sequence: TGTGCCAGCAGCCCCTATGGGACAGTGGGTGAAAAACTGTTTTTT. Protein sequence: CASSPYGTVGEKLFF.

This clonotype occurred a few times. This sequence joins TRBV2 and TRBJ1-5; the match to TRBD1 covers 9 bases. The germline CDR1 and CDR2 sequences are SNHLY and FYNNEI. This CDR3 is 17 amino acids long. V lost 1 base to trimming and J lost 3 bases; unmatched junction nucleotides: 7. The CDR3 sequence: CASSEGDRVRVNQPQHF. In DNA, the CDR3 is TGTGCCAGCAGTGAAGGGGACAGGGTAAGGGTCAATCAGCCCCAGCATTTT.

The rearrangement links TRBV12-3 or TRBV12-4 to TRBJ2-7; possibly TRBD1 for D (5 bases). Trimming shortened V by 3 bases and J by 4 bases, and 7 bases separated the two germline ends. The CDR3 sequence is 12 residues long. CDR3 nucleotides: TGTGCCAGCAGTTTGGACATTTACGAGCAGTACTTC. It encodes CASSLDIYEQYF.

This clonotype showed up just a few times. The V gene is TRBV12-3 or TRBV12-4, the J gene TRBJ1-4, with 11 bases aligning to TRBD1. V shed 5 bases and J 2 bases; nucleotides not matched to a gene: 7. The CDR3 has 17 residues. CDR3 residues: CASSRWTGGITNEKLFF. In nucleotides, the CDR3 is TGTGCCAGCAGTAGATGGACAGGGGGCATCACTAATGAAAAACTGTTTTTT.

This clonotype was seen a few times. This CDR3 is CASSLTSGGSNEQFF. DNA for the CDR3: TGTGCCAGCAGTTTAACTAGCGGGGGGAGCAATGAGCAGTTCTTC. The J gene is TRBJ2-1, the V gene TRBV12-3 or TRBV12-4; the match to TRBD2 covers 12 bases. This CDR3 contains 15 residues. V lost 2 bases to trimming and J lost 6 bases; unmatched junction nucleotides: 2.

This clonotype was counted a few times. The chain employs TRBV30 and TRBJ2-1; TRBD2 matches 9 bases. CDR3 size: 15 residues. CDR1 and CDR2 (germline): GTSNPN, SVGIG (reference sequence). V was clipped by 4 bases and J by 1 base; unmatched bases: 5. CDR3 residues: CAWIYAGGSYNEQFF. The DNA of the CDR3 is TGTGCCTGGATATACGCGGGAGGGTCCTACAATGAGCAGTTCTTC.

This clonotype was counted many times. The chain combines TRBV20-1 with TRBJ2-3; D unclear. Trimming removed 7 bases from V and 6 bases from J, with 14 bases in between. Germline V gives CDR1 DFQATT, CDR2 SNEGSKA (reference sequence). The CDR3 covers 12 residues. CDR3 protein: CSVHSRDDTQYF. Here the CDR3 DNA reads TGCAGTGTGCACTCGCGCGACGATACGCAGTATTTT.

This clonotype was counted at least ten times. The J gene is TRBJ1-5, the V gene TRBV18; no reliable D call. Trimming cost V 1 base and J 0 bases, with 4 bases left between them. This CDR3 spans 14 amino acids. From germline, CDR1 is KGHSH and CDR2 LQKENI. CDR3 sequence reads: CASSPRDSNQPQHF. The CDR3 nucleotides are TGTGCCAGCTCACCACGCGATAGCAATCAGCCCCAGCATTTT.

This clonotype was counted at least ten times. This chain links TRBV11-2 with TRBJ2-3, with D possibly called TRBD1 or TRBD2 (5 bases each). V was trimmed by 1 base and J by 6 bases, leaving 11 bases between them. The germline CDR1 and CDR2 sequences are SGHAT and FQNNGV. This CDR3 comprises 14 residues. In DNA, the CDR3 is TGTGCCAGCAGCTTAGTAGGGACGGGGGATACGCAGTATTTT. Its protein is CASSLVGTGDTQYF.

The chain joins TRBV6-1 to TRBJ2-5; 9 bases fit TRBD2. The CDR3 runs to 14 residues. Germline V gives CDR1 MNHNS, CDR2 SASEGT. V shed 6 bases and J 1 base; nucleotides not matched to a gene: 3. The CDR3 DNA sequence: TGTGCCAGCAGGACTAGCGGTTCCCAAGAGACCCAGTACTTC. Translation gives CASRTSGSQETQYF.

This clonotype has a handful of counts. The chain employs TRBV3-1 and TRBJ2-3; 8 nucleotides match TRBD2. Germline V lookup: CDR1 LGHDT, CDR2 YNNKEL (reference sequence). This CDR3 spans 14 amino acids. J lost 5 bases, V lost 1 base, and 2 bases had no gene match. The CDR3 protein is CASSQGAGEDTQYF. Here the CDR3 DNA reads TGTGCCAGCAGCCAAGGAGCGGGGGAAGATACGCAGTATTTT.